These 25 T cell receptor beta chains originate from one sample sequenced in a study of T cell responses to AZD1222 COVID-19 vaccine (dated by TCRdb to the early 2020s). Library generation was performed with the immunoSEQ multiplex PCR assay. As stored in TCRdb, this immuneACCESS dataset retains in-frame rearrangements with V and J assigned. A fraction of the clones does not appear; measured against another copy, unresolved V genes explain less than half of the discrepancy, and the remainder lacks a known reason. Recorded for this sample are about 130,000 clones; around 90% of them occurred a single time. The top ten constitute about 1.5% of the sample. What the time point label conveys for this sample: baseline before first vaccination. The source was peripheral blood, collected on day 0 of AZD1222 vaccination. The receptors stem from an adult in good health.

This chain joins TRBV27 and TRBJ2-3, with a weak D call TRBD2 (6 bases). This CDR3 is built from 14 residues. Trimming removed 9 bases from V and 5 bases from J, with 18 bases in between. Germline V CDR1 and CDR2: MNHEY, SMNVEV (reference sequence). As DNA, the CDR3 is TGTGCCAGTACCGATGCGGGGAAGCGAGATACGCAGTATTTT. Translated: CASTDAGKRDTQYF.

CDR3 sequence reads: CASAPTGENTEAFF. CDR3 in DNA: TGTGCTAGTGCCCCGACAGGGGAGAACACTGAAGCTTTCTTT. This sequence joins TRBV12-5 and TRBJ1-1; TRBD1 matches 8 bases. V trimming: 7 bases; J trimming: 1 base; junction bases outside the gene matches: 5. This CDR3 contains 14 residues. Looked up from germline, CDR1 is LGHNT and CDR2 is FRNRAP.

The rearrangement joins TRBV5-4 to TRBJ2-1; D is unclear. Germline-derived CDR1 and CDR2 are SGHNT and YYREEE (reference sequence). Trimming removed 2 bases at V and 7 bases at J, with 10 bases between. The CDR3 extends over 13 amino acids. CDR3: CASSFVQPNEQFF. CDR3 in DNA: TGTGCCAGCAGCTTCGTCCAACCTAATGAGCAGTTCTTC.

This chain connects TRBV7-6 to TRBJ1-5; 8 nucleotides line up with TRBD1. V lost 0 bases and J lost 2; bases outside the gene matches: 3. The CDR3 sequence is 16 residues long. Germline V gene data show CDR1 as SGHVS and CDR2 as FNYEAQ. The CDR3 sequence: CASSLATGVRNQPQHF. The CDR3 coding sequence is TGTGCCAGCAGCTTAGCGACAGGGGTACGCAATCAGCCCCAGCATTTT.

V usage is TRBV19 and J usage is TRBJ1-2; D remains ambiguous. V lost 0 bases to trimming and J lost 2 bases, with 4 bases between them. From germline, CDR1 is LNHDA and CDR2 SQIVND (reference sequence). The CDR3 is made up of 13 amino acids. The CDR3 loop reads CASSIEQNYGYTF. As DNA, the CDR3 is TGTGCCAGTAGTATAGAACAAAACTATGGCTACACCTTC.

The J gene is TRBJ1-2, the V gene TRBV11-2; D may be TRBD1 (6 bases). The CDR3 contains 19 residues. V was trimmed by 5 bases and J by 7 bases, leaving 32 bases between them. Germline V CDR1 and CDR2: SGHAT, FQNNGV. In DNA form, the CDR3 reads TGTGCCAGCAGCCGTTGGGAGGGGGGGCCCGATCTCCGCTCGGGTGGCTACACCTTC. It specifies CASSRWEGGPDLRSGGYTF.

The chain links TRBV7-8 to TRBJ2-1; 7 bases match TRBD1. The CDR3 length is 17 residues. The germline V gene encodes CDR1 SGHVS and CDR2 FQNEAQ. The V gene end was trimmed by 6 bases and the J gene end by 10 bases; junction bases not matched to a gene: 21. CDR3 nucleotide sequence: TGTGCCAGCAGTTCTCCCTTTCGGACAGGACCAACCTGGGAGCAGTTCTTC. Amino acid sequence: CASSSPFRTGPTWEQFF.

This clone was picked up one time. This chain joins TRBV5-5 and TRBJ2-1; TRBD1 matches at 10 bases. This CDR3 is built from 16 residues. From germline, CDR1 is SGHKS and CDR2 YYEKEE (reference sequence). J gave up 8 bases and V 0 bases, and 8 bases lay outside the gene matches. CDR3 bases: TGTGCCAGCAGCTTGGAGGGACAGGGGAGTTTCGATGAGCAGTTCTTC. Residues: CASSLEGQGSFDEQFF.

The genes are TRBV30 and TRBJ1-1, with D unresolved. V lost 3 bases and J lost 5, with 16 bases in between. The CDR3 length is 14 residues. Germline CDR1 and CDR2: GTSNPN and SVGIG (reference sequence). The CDR3 here is CAWRDWRLGTEAFF. The CDR3 DNA sequence: TGTGCCTGGAGGGATTGGCGATTGGGGACTGAAGCTTTCTTT.

A few counts support this clone. J is TRBJ2-7 and V is TRBV4-1; possibly TRBD2 for D (6 bases). From germline, CDR1 is MGHRA and CDR2 YSYEKL. The V and J ends lost 3 bases and 9 bases respectively, with 12 bases between them. The CDR3 is 12 residues long. In DNA form, the CDR3 reads TGCGCCAGCAGCCACATCATGGAGGGGCAGTACTTC. Amino acids: CASSHIMEGQYF.

The genes are TRBV5-4 and TRBJ1-4, with 9 nucleotides matching TRBD1. J gave up 7 bases and V 1 base, and 8 bases lay outside the gene matches. CDR3 size: 16 residues. Germline CDR1 reads SGHNT; CDR2 reads YYREEE (reference sequence). CDR3 coding DNA: TGTGCCAGCAGCTTGCCTCCCCGGGACAGGGCTGAAAAACTGTTTTTT. The encoded protein is CASSLPPRDRAEKLFF.

The V gene is TRBV6-2 or TRBV6-3, the J gene TRBJ2-1; D is undetermined. Germline V gives CDR1 MNHEY, CDR2 SVGEGT. The CDR3 loop spans 15 amino acids. V was pared by 0 bases and J by 6 bases, with 12 bases between. For the CDR3, the DNA is TGTGCCAGCAGTTACTCGATTGGTGTTGTCAATGAGCAGTTCTTC. This gives the protein CASSYSIGVVNEQFF.

The chain carries TRBV5-1 and TRBJ2-3, with TRBD2 matching 11 bases. Trimming took 2 bases from V and 2 from J; bases not matched to a gene: 4. The CDR3 extends over 16 amino acids. CDR1 and CDR2 from the germline V gene are SGHRS and YFSETQ. CDR3 protein: CASSLLAGDLTDTQYF. For the CDR3, the DNA is TGCGCCAGCAGCTTACTAGCGGGGGACCTCACAGATACGCAGTATTTT.

The chain uses TRBV28 and TRBJ1-2, with D maybe TRBD1 (5 bases). Germline-derived CDR1 and CDR2 are MDHEN and SYDVKM. The V end was cut by 4 bases, the J end by 4 bases, with 16 bases between. The CDR3 extends over 15 amino acids. CDR3 sequence (DNA): TGTGCCAGCAGTTCCTCAGGGAGTGCGGGCTATGGCTACACCTTC. Protein sequence: CASSSSGSAGYGYTF.

This chain links TRBV19 with TRBJ1-2; TRBD1 matches 9 bases. The germline gives CDR1 LNHDA, CDR2 SQIVND (reference sequence). This CDR3 comprises 13 residues. V dropped 9 bases and J dropped 4; count of bases not matched to a gene: 6. The CDR3 nucleotides are TGTGCCAGCACAGGGGGCGCGACCTATGGCTACACCTTC. It translates to CASTGGATYGYTF. The full variable domain, its missing parts supplied by reference TRBV19 and TRBJ1-2, is DGGITQSPKYLFRKEGQNVTLSCEQNLNHDAMYWYRQDPGQGLRLIYYSQIVNDFQKGDIAEGYSVSREKKESFPLTVTSAQKNPTAFYLCASTGGATYGYTFGSGTRLTVV.

The gene calls are TRBV28 and TRBJ1-2; 8 bases are a match to TRBD1. Per the germline V gene, CDR1 is MDHEN and CDR2 is SYDVKM. Trimming took 4 bases from V and 6 from J; bases not matched to a gene: 7. The length of the CDR3 is 14 residues. The CDR3 spells CASSSGQGSDGYTF. DNA of the CDR3: TGTGCCAGCAGTTCCGGACAGGGCTCCGATGGCTACACCTTC.

V usage is TRBV5-4 and J usage is TRBJ2-2; 9 bases agree with TRBD1. V was clipped by 3 bases and J by 6 bases; unmatched bases: 6. The CDR3 runs 15 residues. The germline V gene has CDR1 SGHNT and CDR2 YYREEE (reference sequence). CDR3 protein: CASSSEQGAAGELFF. CDR3 in DNA: TGTGCCAGCAGCTCCGAACAGGGGGCGGCCGGGGAGCTGTTTTTT.

The chain combines TRBV7-3 with TRBJ2-6; 7 bases map to TRBD2. Germline CDR1 reads SGHTA; CDR2 reads FQGTGA. The V and J ends lost 5 bases and 2 bases, in that order; junction bases with no gene match: 6. This CDR3 is 16 amino acids long. CDR3 protein: CASSRGEYAGANVLTF. The CDR3 DNA reads as TGTGCCAGCAGCCGGGGGGAATATGCTGGGGCCAACGTCCTGACTTTC.

The rearrangement links TRBV7-3 to TRBJ1-1, with D possibly TRBD1 on 6 matching bases. CDR1 is SGHTA, CDR2 FQGTGA, per germline. The V end was cut by 2 bases, the J end by 3 bases, with 13 bases between. The length of the CDR3 is 15 residues. CDR3 loop: CASSLGGRGYTEAFF. Here the CDR3 DNA reads TGTGCCAGCAGCTTAGGGGGGCGAGGATACACTGAAGCTTTCTTT. Using reference TRBV7-3 and TRBJ1-1 for the parts outside the CDR3, the full variable domain is GAGVSQTPSNKVTEKGKYVELRCDPISGHTALYWYRQSLGQGPEFLIYFQGTGAADDSGLPNDRFFAVRPEGSVSTLKIQRTERGDSAVYLCASSLGGRGYTEAFFGQGTRLTVV.

The chain joins TRBV19 to TRBJ2-7; a possible D gene is TRBD1 (6 bases). The V gene lost 4 bases and the J gene lost 2 bases, with 15 bases spanning the gap. This CDR3 comprises 15 residues. Germline CDR1 and CDR2: LNHDA and SQIVND (reference sequence). For the CDR3, the DNA is TGTGCCAGTAGTACCCGCAGGGGACCGGCCTACGAGCAGTACTTC. It yields the protein CASSTRRGPAYEQYF.

The chain employs TRBV7-9 and TRBJ1-5; the D gene is possibly TRBD1 (5 bases). V lost 8 bases and J lost 5, with 13 bases in between. The CDR3 length is 13 residues. From germline, CDR1 is SEHNR and CDR2 FQNEAQ (reference sequence). CDR3 sequence: CASARDGDQPQHF. The CDR3 region has the DNA TGTGCCAGCGCTCGGGACGGCGATCAGCCCCAGCATTTT.

In its sample, this clone was seen once. The V gene is TRBV4-3, the J gene TRBJ1-2; D gene unclear. Germline assignment: CDR1 LGHNA and CDR2 YSLEER. Trimming cost V 0 bases and J 6 bases, with 14 bases left between them. The CDR3 covers 15 residues. The CDR3 is CASSQDIGEVDGYTF. The CDR3 region has the DNA TGCGCCAGCAGCCAAGACATCGGGGAAGTCGATGGCTACACCTTC.

This rearrangement joins TRBV6-2 or TRBV6-3 to TRBJ1-2; D is unresolved. This CDR3 contains 12 residues. Germline values: CDR1 MNHEY, CDR2 SVGEGT. Trimming left V 3 bases short and J 5 bases short, with 7 bases between. The chain's CDR3 is CASSYPDYGYTF. DNA for the CDR3: TGTGCCAGCAGTTATCCGGATTATGGCTACACCTTC.

V is TRBV2 and J is TRBJ2-7, with 8 bases matching TRBD2. From germline, CDR1 is SNHLY and CDR2 FYNNEI. The length of the CDR3 is 13 residues. Losses at the gene ends were 8 bases for V and 3 bases for J; bases not matched to a gene: 6. The CDR3 coding sequence is TGTGCCAGCGCGGGGGGCCTTTTCTACGAGCAGTACTTC. Its translation: CASAGGLFYEQYF.

The J gene is TRBJ2-3, the V gene TRBV27, with 7 bases matching TRBD2. Per germline, CDR1 MNHEY and CDR2 SMNVEV (reference sequence). The ends lost 3 bases at V and 1 base at J; junction bases unmatched: 1. This CDR3 has 14 residues. The CDR3 loop is CASSLGRGTDTQYF. The CDR3 region has the DNA TGTGCCAGCAGTTTGGGGAGGGGCACAGATACGCAGTATTTT.